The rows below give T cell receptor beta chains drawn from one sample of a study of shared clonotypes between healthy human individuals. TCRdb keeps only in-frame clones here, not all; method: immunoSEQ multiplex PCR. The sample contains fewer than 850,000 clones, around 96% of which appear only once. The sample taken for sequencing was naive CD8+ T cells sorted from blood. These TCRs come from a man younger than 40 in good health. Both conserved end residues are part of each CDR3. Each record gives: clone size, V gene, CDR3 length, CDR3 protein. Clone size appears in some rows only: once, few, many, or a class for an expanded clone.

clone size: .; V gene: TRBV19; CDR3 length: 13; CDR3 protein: CASSYTGGDEQYF
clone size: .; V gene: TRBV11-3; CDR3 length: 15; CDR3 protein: CASSLAGGSSYEQYF
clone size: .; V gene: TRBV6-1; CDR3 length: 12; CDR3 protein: CASSDVGDEQYF
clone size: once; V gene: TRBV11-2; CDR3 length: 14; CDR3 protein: CASSGQGSYNEQFF
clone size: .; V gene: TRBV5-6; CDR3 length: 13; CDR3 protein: CASSSTGPEEQYF
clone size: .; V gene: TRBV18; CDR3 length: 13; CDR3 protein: CASSPPGRYEQYF
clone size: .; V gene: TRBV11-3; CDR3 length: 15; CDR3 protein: CASSDRDSGKETQYF
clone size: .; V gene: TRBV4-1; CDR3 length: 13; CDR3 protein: CASSPLVSNEQFF
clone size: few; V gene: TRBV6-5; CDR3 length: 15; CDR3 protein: CASSYPGTVLEGYTF
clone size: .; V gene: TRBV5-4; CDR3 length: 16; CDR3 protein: CASTAPGLGNTGELFF
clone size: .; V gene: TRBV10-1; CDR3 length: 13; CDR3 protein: CASSEKMYNEQFF
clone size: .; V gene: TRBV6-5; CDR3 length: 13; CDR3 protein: CASSYSAWGEQYF
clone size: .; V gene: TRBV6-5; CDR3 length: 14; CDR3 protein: CASSSLAGVYEQYF
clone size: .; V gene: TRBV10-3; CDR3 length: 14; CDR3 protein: CAISEGDGNEKLFF
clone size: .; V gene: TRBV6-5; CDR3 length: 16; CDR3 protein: CASSYGAEEGGGEQFF
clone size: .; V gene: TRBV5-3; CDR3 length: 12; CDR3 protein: CARSFFPAEQYF
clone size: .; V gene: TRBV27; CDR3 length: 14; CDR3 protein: CASSLMRGRETQYF
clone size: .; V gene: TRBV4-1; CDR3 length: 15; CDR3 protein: CASSKTSGRVETQYF
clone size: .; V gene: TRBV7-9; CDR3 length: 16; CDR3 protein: CASSSLRDSPYNEQFF
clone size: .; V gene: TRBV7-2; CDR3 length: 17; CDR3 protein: CASSLVGGLAGDYEQYF
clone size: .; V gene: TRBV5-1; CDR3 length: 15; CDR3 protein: CASSALQGVNTEAFF
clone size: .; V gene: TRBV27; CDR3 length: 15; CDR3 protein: CASSPYYGSFAEAFF
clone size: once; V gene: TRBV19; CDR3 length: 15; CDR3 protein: CASSIGPGDTNGYTF
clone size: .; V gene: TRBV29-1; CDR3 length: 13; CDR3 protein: CSVDLRIHNEQFF
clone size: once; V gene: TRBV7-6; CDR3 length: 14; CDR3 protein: CASSRTPTQETQYF
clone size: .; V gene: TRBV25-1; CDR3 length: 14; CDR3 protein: CASSDLNRGQPQHF
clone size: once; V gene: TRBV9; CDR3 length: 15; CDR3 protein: CASSVGPPGDYGYTF
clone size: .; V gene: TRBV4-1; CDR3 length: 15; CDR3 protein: CASSQEAGGYEKLFF
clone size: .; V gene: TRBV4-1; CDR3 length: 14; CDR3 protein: CASSHLGLNNEQFF
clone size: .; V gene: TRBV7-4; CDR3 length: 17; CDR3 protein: CASSPTPRTDSGNTIYF
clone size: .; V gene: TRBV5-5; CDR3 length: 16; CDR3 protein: CASSPAPGTSAIGQFF
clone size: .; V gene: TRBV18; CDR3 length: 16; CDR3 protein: CASSPRDRVRTDTQYF
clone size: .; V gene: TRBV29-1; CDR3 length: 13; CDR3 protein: CSVVWTSSYEQYF
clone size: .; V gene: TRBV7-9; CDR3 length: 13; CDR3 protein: CASGAGSTDTQYF
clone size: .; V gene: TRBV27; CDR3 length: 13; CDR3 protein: CASSLSLRAQLFF
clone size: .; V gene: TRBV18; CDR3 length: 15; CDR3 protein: CASSPRDRNTGELFF
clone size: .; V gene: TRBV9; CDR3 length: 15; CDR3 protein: CASSVARTGANGQFF
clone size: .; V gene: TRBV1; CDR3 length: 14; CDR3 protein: CTSSQARGYNEQFF
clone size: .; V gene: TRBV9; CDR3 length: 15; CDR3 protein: CASSASQGANYGYTF
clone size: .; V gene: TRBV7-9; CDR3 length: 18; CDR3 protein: CASSLARGTGATNEKLFF
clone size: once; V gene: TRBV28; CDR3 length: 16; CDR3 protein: CASSLRRVSTNQPQHF
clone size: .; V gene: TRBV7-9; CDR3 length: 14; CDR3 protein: CASSLELPGETQYF
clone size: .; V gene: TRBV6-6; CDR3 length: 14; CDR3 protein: CASTRLAGVETQYF
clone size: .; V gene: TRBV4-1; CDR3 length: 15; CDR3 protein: CASSQDSGRMREQYF
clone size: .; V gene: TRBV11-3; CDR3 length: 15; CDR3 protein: CASSLAGRSYNEQFF
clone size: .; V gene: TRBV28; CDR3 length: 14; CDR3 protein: CASSLRGIPYEQYF
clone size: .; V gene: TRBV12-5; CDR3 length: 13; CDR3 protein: CASGRDSTDTQYF
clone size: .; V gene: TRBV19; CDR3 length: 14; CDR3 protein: CASSIASGSYEQYF
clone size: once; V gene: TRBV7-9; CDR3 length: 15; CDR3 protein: CASSLETSGYNEQFF
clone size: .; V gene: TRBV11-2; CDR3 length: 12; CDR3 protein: CASSLMVTEAFF
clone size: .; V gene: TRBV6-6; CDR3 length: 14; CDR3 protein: CASSPGPSGETQYF
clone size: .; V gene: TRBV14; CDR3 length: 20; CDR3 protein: CASSQDWGASRQGWDQPQHF
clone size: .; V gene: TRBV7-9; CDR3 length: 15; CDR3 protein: CASSLLGLGNTEAFF
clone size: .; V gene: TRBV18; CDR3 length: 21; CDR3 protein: CASSLNEGGKALPYSYNEQFF
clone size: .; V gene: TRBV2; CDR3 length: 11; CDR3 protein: CASLGRNEAFF
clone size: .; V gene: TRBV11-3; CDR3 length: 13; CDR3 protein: CASSLEKRETQYF
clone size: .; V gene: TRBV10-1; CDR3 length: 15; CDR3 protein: CASSRERETTDTQYF
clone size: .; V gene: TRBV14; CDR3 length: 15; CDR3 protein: CASSPRAGRDYGYTF
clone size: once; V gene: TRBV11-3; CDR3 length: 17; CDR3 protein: CASTASSGTVNTGELFF